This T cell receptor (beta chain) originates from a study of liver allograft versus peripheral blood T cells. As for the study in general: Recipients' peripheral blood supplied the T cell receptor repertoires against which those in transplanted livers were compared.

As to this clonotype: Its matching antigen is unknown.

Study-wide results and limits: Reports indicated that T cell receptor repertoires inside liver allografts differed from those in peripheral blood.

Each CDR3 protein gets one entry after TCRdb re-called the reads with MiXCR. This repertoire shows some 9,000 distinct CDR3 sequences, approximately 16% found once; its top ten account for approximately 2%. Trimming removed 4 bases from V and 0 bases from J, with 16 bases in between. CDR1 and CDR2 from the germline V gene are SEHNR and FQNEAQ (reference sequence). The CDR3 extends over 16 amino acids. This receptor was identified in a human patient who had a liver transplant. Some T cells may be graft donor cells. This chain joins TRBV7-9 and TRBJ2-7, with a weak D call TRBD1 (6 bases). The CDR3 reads CASSSGTTQLSYEQYF. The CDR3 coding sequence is TGTGCCAGCAGCTCCGGGACAACACAGCTCTCCTACGAGCAGTACTTC.